The clone carrying this T cell receptor (beta chain) was picked up a small number of times. Participant-given clinical history determined each cohort assignment. A case of COVID-19 had been met by exposed participants within 2 weeks before study entry. Authors' analysis steps: Reference gene primer amplification yielded estimated nucleated cell counts. Sequencing used immunoSEQ multiplex PCR; TCRdb keeps in-frame clones, though not all of them. Clonal size and the V and J genes are those of that table, whereas D and trimming came from the DNA. The repertoire holds about 270,000 clones, with approximately 89% as singletons. These data come from a study of blood T cell repertoires in COVID-19. Overall study context: Acute and convalescent COVID-19 specimens originated in the United States, Italy and Spain.

Trimming left V 1 base short and J 4 bases short, with 11 bases between. The CDR3 length is 15 residues. Germline V lookup: CDR1 LGHDT, CDR2 YNNKEL (reference sequence). The receptor's source is a man between 40 and 49 years old who had been exposed to COVID-19. What was sequenced was PBMCs or T cells enriched from blood (not recorded which). The chain combines TRBV3-1 (or the pseudogene TRBV3-2) with TRBJ2-1; D gene unclear. The CDR3 bases are TGTGCCAGCAGCCAAGTCACACCAACATACAATGAGCAGTTCTTC. It encodes CASSQVTPTYNEQFF.